This T cell receptor beta chain was captured by sequencing in a study of T cell responses to AZD1222 COVID-19 vaccine. Notes on the study in general: Across spike, vaccine-associated CD4 TCRs were found, dominant at 160-218 and 743-854. All repertoire sampling was performed exclusively after the peak T cell response. Most donors were white British and more were female, and clonal diversity was possibly underestimated. Spike-specific TCR breadth and depth both grew after two AZD1222 doses.

Concerning this clone: Its specificity is unknown.

CDR3 size: 15 residues. V shed 1 base and J 3 bases; nucleotides not matched to a gene: 3. Looked up from germline, CDR1 is MNHEY and CDR2 is SVGAGI. Some clones are missing from TCRdb's copy, which holds only in-frame ones; the method was immunoSEQ multiplex PCR. The sample has under 150,000 clones, around 92% seen once; the top ten hold 1.5% to 2%. This TCR was recovered from an adult who received the AZD1222 COVID-19 vaccine. This rearrangement joins TRBV6-5 to TRBJ2-7, with TRBD1 matching 10 bases. The sample was peripheral blood, taken 28 days after the second AZD1222 dose. In nucleotides, the CDR3 is TGTGCCAGCAGTTACTTCAGGACAGGGGGCTACGAGCAGTACTTC. Protein product: CASSYFRTGGYEQYF.